This T cell receptor beta chain was documented in a study of control samples from healthy donors and cancer patients. TCRdb's copy holds only in-frame clones and misses some; the assay was immunoSEQ multiplex PCR. The table shows about 79,000 clones, with 80% to 95% occurring only once. The V gene lost 3 bases and the J gene lost 1 base, with 16 bases spanning the gap. The CDR3 consists of 17 residues. Germline CDR1 and CDR2: LGHDT and YNNKEL (reference sequence). Sequencing used PBMCs. The rearrangement joins TRBV3-1 (or the pseudogene TRBV3-2) to TRBJ1-3; D remains unclear. The source of this sequence is a middle-aged woman with lung cancer. CDR3: CASSQSPPDRSGNTIYF. CDR3 bases: TGTGCCAGCAGCCAGAGCCCCCCAGATAGGTCTGGAAACACCATATATTTT.